This is a list of T cell receptor beta chains from one sample in a study of cytomegalovirus exposure and HLA in healthy donors. TCRdb keeps only in-frame clones here, not all; method: immunoSEQ multiplex PCR. The sample records 90,000 to 130,000 clones, around three quarters being singletons. Material: PBMCs. Every receptor here comes from a man in his thirties or forties in good health and CMV-seropositive. Both conserved end residues are part of each CDR3. D genes are given only for firm matches. Part of the rows lack a size; the others show once, few, many or a class for expanded clones.

clone_size d_call j_call v_call cdr3_aa cdr3_nt
NA NA TRBJ2-7 TRBV6-1 CASSSRGGGRYEQYF TGTGCCAGCAGCTCCCGTGGAGGGGGCAGGTACGAGCAGTACTTC
NA TRBD1 TRBJ1-2 TRBV30 CAWSLDRGGYTF TGTGCCTGGAGTTTGGACAGGGGTGGCTACACCTTC
NA TRBD2 TRBJ2-1 TRBV10-3 CAISASGGYNEQFF TGTGCCATCAGTGCCAGCGGGGGCTACAATGAGCAGTTCTTC
many NA TRBJ1-4 TRBV28 CASSSSFSGGLNEKLFF TGTGCCAGCAGCTCCTCTTTCAGCGGGGGACTTAATGAAAAACTGTTTTTT
NA TRBD1 TRBJ1-1 TRBV6-5 CASRQQDRAGTEAFF TGTGCCAGCAGACAACAGGACAGGGCTGGCACTGAAGCTTTCTTT
few NA TRBJ1-3 TRBV6-6 CASSYSGSSGNTIYF TGTGCCAGCAGTTACTCTGGGAGCTCTGGAAACACCATATATTTT
NA TRBD1 TRBJ2-5 TRBV23-1 CASSRGPRTGGRETQYF TGCGCCAGCAGTCGTGGACCTAGGACAGGGGGCCGGGAGACCCAGTACTTC
NA NA TRBJ1-1 TRBV15 CATSPNQGLAFF TGTGCCACCAGCCCGAACCAGGGCCTGGCTTTCTTT
NA NA TRBJ1-2 TRBV18 CASSLSTGTSLDYGYTF TGTGCCAGCTCACTCTCTACCGGGACAAGCTTAGACTATGGCTACACCTTC
NA TRBD1 TRBJ1-3 TRBV7-9 CASSWGQGSGNTIYF TGTGCCAGCAGCTGGGGACAGGGGTCTGGAAACACCATATATTTT
NA NA TRBJ2-7 TRBV9 CASSVGPGAYEQYF TGTGCCAGCAGCGTAGGCCCAGGGGCGTACGAGCAGTACTTC
few TRBD1 TRBJ1-4 TRBV29-1 CSARDREATNEKLFF TGCAGCGCCCGGGACAGGGAAGCAACTAATGAAAAACTGTTTTTT
once TRBD1 TRBJ1-2 TRBV4-1 CASSQKGWEGQGKRDGYPF TGCGCCAGCAGCCAAAAAGGGTGGGAGGGACAGGGGAAGAGGGATGGCTACCCCTTC
NA NA TRBJ2-2 TRBV4-3 CASSRRILDNTGELFF TGCGCCAGCAGCCGGAGGATACTAGATAACACCGGGGAGCTGTTTTTT
NA NA TRBJ2-3 TRBV19 CASSIPGIYTDTQYF TGTGCCAGTAGTATACCGGGGATCTACACAGATACGCAGTATTTT
NA NA TRBJ1-2 TRBV7-6 CASSLKGNGYTF TGTGCCAGCAGCTTGAAGGGGAACGGCTACACCTTC
NA NA TRBJ2-7 TRBV18 CASSPQESEVRDYEQYF TGTGCCAGCTCACCACAGGAAAGCGAAGTTCGGGACTACGAGCAGTACTTC
NA NA TRBJ1-2 TRBV19 CASSPLGGLGYGYTF TGTGCCAGTAGTCCCCTGGGGGGGCTGGGCTATGGCTACACCTTC
NA NA TRBJ1-5 TRBV6-1 CASSGQATNQPQHF TGTGCCAGCAGTGGACAGGCAACCAATCAGCCCCAGCATTTT
NA TRBD2 TRBJ2-1 TRBV9 CASSDGTSGTEQFF TGTGCCAGCAGCGACGGGACTAGTGGTACTGAGCAGTTCTTC
NA TRBD1 TRBJ1-1 TRBV29-1 CSGTTGGKTEAFF TGCAGCGGGACGACAGGGGGTAAAACTGAAGCTTTCTTT
NA TRBD2 TRBJ2-1 TRBV27 CASSLASGGAYNEQFF TGTGCCAGCAGTTTAGCGAGCGGGGGGGCCTACAATGAGCAGTTCTTC
NA NA TRBJ1-5 TRBV28 CASIPVGQGHQPQHF TGTGCCAGCATTCCCGTAGGGCAGGGCCATCAGCCCCAGCATTTT
NA TRBD1 TRBJ1-1 TRBV29-1 CSVSPGQGMNTEAFF TGCAGCGTTTCCCCGGGACAGGGGATGAACACTGAAGCTTTCTTT
NA NA TRBJ1-2 TRBV7-8 CASSSDSIPAGYPF TGTGCCAGCAGCTCGGACTCCATTCCGGCAGGCTACCCCTTC
NA TRBD1 TRBJ2-7 TRBV4-1 CASSHPDRDIEQYF TGCGCCAGCAGCCATCCGGACAGGGATATCGAGCAGTACTTC
many NA TRBJ1-2 TRBV7-6 CASSLGVGGYGYTF TGTGCCAGCAGCTTAGGAGTGGGAGGCTATGGCTACACCTTC
NA TRBD1 TRBJ2-7 TRBV7-6 CASSLTTGGGTYEQYF TGTGCCAGCAGCTTAACGACAGGGGGAGGCACCTACGAGCAGTACTTC
NA NA TRBJ1-4 TRBV6-6 CASSDRRGREEKLFF TGTGCCAGCAGTGACCGCCGCGGGCGAGAAGAAAAACTGTTTTTT
NA NA TRBJ1-5 TRBV6-1 CASSENRVGQPQHF TGTGCCAGCAGTGAAAACAGGGTGGGGCAGCCCCAGCATTTT
NA TRBD2 TRBJ2-5 TRBV10-1 CASRVAGRETQYF TGCGCCAGCAGGGTAGCGGGGAGAGAGACCCAGTACTTC